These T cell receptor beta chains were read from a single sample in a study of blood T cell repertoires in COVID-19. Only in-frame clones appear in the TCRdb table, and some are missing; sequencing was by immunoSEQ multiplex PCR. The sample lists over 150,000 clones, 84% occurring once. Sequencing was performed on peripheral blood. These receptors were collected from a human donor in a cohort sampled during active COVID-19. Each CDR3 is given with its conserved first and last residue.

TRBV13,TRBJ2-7,CASSLGRAQQYF
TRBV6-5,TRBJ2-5,CASSRGVGTQYF
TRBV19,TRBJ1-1,CASSPTQQFLYTEAFF
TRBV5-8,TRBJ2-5,CASSLGTVVLETQYF
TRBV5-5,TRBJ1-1,CASSSSFSGGTEAFF
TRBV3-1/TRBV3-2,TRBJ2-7,CASSQLRGGSYEQYF
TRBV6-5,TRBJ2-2,CASQRRSGTGELFF
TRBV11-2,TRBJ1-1,CASSPLGQGSTEAFF
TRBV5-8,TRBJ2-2,CASSSGQGNTGELFF
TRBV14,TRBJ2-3,CASSPRLAGGNTQYF
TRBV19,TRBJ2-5,CASSIGQVGETQYF
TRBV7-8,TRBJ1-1,CASSLFSGGGMSTEAFF
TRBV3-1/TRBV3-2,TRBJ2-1,CASSAGGGGADEQFF
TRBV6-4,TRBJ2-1,CAILPGQGDNEQFF
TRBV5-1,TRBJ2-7,CASSLGGSLLKVLHF
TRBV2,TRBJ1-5,CASSEEENQPQHF
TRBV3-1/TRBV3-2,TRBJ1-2,CASSQSRRGAGYGYTF
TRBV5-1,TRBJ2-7,CASSPLIAGGSSYEQYF
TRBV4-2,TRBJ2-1,CASSQLRQGVQFF
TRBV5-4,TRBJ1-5,CASSWPWAGEVGYSNQPQHF
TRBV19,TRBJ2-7,CASSISGAFSYEQYF
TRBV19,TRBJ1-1,CASMAGGPNTEAFF
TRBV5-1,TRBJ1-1,CASSLVQGDNTEAFF
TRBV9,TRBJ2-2,CASSVGGTSELFF
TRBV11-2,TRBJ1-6,CASSWPGQGSYNSPLHF
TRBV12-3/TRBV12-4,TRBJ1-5,CASTQTANQPQHF
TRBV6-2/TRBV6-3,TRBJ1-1,CASSYSWDRANTEAFF
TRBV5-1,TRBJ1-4,CASSLAVSSGKLFF
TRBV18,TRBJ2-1,CASSLRSASGSYNEQFF
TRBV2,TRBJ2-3,CASSAEGVGTDTQYF
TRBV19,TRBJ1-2,CASSRQGSSFGYTF
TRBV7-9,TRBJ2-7,CASSPPRNSGSYEQYF
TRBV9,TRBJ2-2,CASRQDRGLAGELFF
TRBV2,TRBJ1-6,CASQQGFNSPLHF
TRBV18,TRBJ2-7,CASSPPGLAGGSEQYF
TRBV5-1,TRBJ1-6,CASSPEGGGGSPLHF
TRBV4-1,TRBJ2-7,CASSQDFGRGYEQYF
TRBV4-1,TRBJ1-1,CASSPDPPLGENTEAFF
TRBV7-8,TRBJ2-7,CASSLAQNRAYEQYF
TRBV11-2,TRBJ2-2,CASSVGQGMGGTGELFF
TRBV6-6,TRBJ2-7,CASRPGGVNEQYF
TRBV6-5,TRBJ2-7,CASRFGQGLYEQYF
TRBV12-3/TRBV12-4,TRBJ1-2,CASSRQGAVGYTF
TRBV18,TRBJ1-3,CASSPDRLISGNTIYF
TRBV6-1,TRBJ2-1,CASSEAIAGVDNEQFF
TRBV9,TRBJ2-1,CASSGGPLQFF
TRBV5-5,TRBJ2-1,CASSFGGDNEQFF
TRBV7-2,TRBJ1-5,CASSLMDRSNQPQHF
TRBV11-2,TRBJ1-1,CASSYNPGGQTEAFF
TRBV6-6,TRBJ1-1,CASRPQGGTEAFF
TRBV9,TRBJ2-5,CASSASGGGRETQYF
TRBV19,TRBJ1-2,CASTTGSYGYTF
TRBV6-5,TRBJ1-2,CASSRTGDGYTF
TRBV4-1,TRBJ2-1,CASSQDLVTSYNEQFF
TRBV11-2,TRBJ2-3,CASSFPGGGTDTQYF
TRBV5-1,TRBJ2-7,CASSSLAGSSYEQYF
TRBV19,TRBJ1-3,CASSKTTGVGNTIYF
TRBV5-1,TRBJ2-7,CASSLGGQGDYEQYF
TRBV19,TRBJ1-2,CASSGRTGGNYGYTF
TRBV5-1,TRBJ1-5,CASSPATGSNQPQHF